What follows are 3 T cell receptor beta chains derived from one specimen sequenced in a study of control samples from healthy donors and cancer patients. Clones were read by immunoSEQ multiplex PCR, and TCRdb kept only the in-frame ones, dropping some. The sample consists of around 94,000 clones, around 92% of them appearing once. The sequencing input was blood. The receptor set was obtained from a woman aged 18-29 years in good health.

The gene calls are TRBV12-3 or TRBV12-4 and TRBJ1-3, with unresolved D. The CDR3 consists of 13 residues. V dropped 10 bases and J dropped 8 bases, with 18 bases sitting between them. The CDR3: CATSVSTRDTIYF. The DNA for the CDR3 is TGTGCCACCTCGGTCTCTACTCGGGACACCATATATTTT.

The chain recombines TRBV10-1 with TRBJ2-3; TRBD2 aligns across 9 bases. The CDR3 covers 13 residues. The junction had 0 bases not matched to a gene; V was cut back by 5 bases and J by 3 bases. From germline, CDR1 is WNHNN and CDR2 SYGVQD (reference sequence). Here the CDR3 reads CASSLAGTDTQYF. The CDR3 nucleotides read TGCGCCAGCAGTCTAGCGGGGACAGATACGCAGTATTTT.

This chain uses TRBV4-3 with TRBJ1-6; D is ambiguous. CDR1 is LGHNA, CDR2 YSLEER, per germline. V lost 4 bases, J lost 0 bases, and 10 bases lay in between. This CDR3 is 16 amino acids long. The CDR3 reads CASSPDPYSYNSPLHF. For the CDR3, the DNA is TGCGCCAGCAGCCCGGACCCGTACTCCTATAATTCACCCCTCCACTTT.